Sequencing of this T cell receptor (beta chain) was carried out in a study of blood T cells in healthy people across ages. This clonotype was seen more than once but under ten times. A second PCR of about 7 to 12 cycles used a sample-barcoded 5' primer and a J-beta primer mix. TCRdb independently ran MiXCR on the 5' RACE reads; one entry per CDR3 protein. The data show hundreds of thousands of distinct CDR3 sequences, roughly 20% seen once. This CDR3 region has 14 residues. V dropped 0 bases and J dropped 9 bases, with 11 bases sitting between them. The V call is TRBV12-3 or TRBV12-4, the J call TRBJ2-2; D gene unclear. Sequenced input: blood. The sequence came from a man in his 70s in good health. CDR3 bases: TGTGCCAGCAGTTTAGCGCGTTTGTCCAGGGAGCTGTTTTTT. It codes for CASSLARLSRELFF.